This entry concerns a single T cell receptor (beta chain). As yet, its antigen is unknown. As to time point: after preoperative PTX-NDP chemotherapy. Patients received paclitaxel-nedaplatin as preoperative chemotherapy before surgery. TCRdb processed the PCR reads anew with MiXCR; each CDR3 protein has one entry. The repertoire consists of around 30,000 distinct CDR3 sequences, with 52% occurring once and the leading ten covering approximately 23%. These data are taken from a study of esophageal squamous cell carcinoma under preoperative chemotherapy. Study as a whole: Both tumor-infiltrating lymphocytes and peripheral blood T cells were profiled.

Study-level points and caveats: After chemotherapy, TCR diversity rose significantly in peripheral T cells but not in tumor-infiltrating lymphocytes. After treatment, tumor-infiltrating lymphocytes seemed to come partly from incoming peripheral T cells, not only local changes.

V was clipped by 0 bases and J by 0 bases, with 5 bases between them. Germline CDR1 and CDR2: LNHNV and YYDKDF (reference sequence). The CDR3 is 15 amino acids. The material was obtained from a patient given preoperative chemotherapy. The gene calls are TRBV15 and TRBJ2-2; D remains ambiguous. This TCR was sampled from a human donor with esophageal squamous cell carcinoma. The donor label of this sample is uncertain. CDR3 residues: CATSRDGPNTGELFF. CDR3 coding DNA: TGTGCCACCAGCAGAGACGGACCGAACACCGGGGAGCTGTTTTTT.